This passage covers 9 T cell receptor beta chains from one sample sequenced in a study of T-cell memory formation after mild COVID-19. TCRdb redid the calling of the 5' RACE reads with MiXCR, one entry per CDR3 protein. Of almost 550,000 distinct CDR3 sequences in the sample, roughly 20% are singletons; the top ten hold roughly an eighth. The sequenced material came from PBMCs or a T cell subset sorted from them (not recorded which). The receptors here all came from an adult woman who had mild COVID-19 (a few samples of this study predate the infection). Cell type and time point are not known.

This clonotype was counted a few times. V gene TRBV7-8 combines with J gene TRBJ2-3, with no clear D. Germline V lookup: CDR1 SGHVS, CDR2 FQNEAQ. Trimming stripped 0 bases from V and 2 bases from J, with 12 bases between. This CDR3 is 16 amino acids long. CDR3 bases: TGTGCCAGCAGCTTAGCGGCTACTCTTTTCACAGATACGCAGTATTTT. Protein product: CASSLAATLFTDTQYF.

This chain's CDR3 is CSAPLLAIQETQYF. The CDR3 DNA reads TGCAGTGCTCCACTCCTAGCGATTCAAGAGACCCAGTACTTC. V gene TRBV20-1 combines with J gene TRBJ2-5, with D tentatively TRBD2 (6 bases). V gave up 5 bases and J gave up 2 bases, with 15 bases separating them. This CDR3 has 14 residues. The V gene's germline CDR1 is DFQATT and CDR2 SNEGSKA (reference sequence).

Written as DNA, the CDR3 is TGTGCCAGCGGGGATCCGGGGCGTGAAAAACTGTTTTTT. Amino acid sequence: CASGDPGREKLFF. The chain combines TRBV3-1 with TRBJ1-4, with a tentative D call TRBD1 (5 bases). Germline lookup yields CDR1 LGHDT and CDR2 YNNKEL (reference sequence). V dropped 8 bases and J dropped 7 bases, with 14 bases sitting between them. The CDR3 extends over 13 amino acids.

V usage is TRBV5-1 and J usage is TRBJ1-1; 8 bases fit TRBD1. V shed 4 bases and J 3 bases; nucleotides not matched to a gene: 8. This CDR3 contains 15 residues. The germline gives CDR1 SGHRS, CDR2 YFSETQ. CDR3 DNA: TGCGCCAGCAGCCACGGACAGGGAGGGGACACTGAAGCTTTCTTT. It yields the protein CASSHGQGGDTEAFF.

This clonotype was seen more than once but under ten times. The CDR3 DNA sequence: TGCGCCAGCAGCTCGCGCAGGGGTTCATGGACTGAAGCTTTCTTT. This sequence encodes CASSSRRGSWTEAFF. The chain has TRBV5-1 and TRBJ1-1, with D perhaps matching TRBD1 (6 bases). In germline, CDR1 is SGHRS, CDR2 YFSETQ. Trimming cost V 3 bases and J 5 bases, with 17 bases left between them. The CDR3 loop spans 15 amino acids.

The chain links TRBV7-2 to TRBJ1-1, with TRBD1 matching over 7 bases. This CDR3 is 17 amino acids long. The trim removed 7 bases at V and 5 bases at J, leaving 19 bases unmatched. Germline V gene lookup returns CDR1 SGHTA and CDR2 FQGNSA. CDR3 in amino acids: CASTPLSLAGGRTEAFF. The CDR3 DNA reads as TGTGCCAGCACCCCGCTGTCGCTAGCAGGGGGACGGACTGAAGCTTTCTTT.

A few counts support this clonotype. The chain has TRBV5-6 and TRBJ1-4; TRBD1 matches at 7 bases. Trimming took 4 bases from V and 8 from J; bases not matched to a gene: 8. In germline, CDR1 is SGHDT, CDR2 YYEEEE. This CDR3 spans 14 amino acids. The CDR3 sequence: CASSAAGTEEKLFF. CDR3 bases: TGTGCCAGCAGCGCCGCCGGGACAGAGGAAAAACTGTTTTTT. Supplemented by reference TRBV5-6 and TRBJ1-4, the full variable domain reads DAGVTQSPTHLIKTRGQQVTLRCSPKSGHDTVSWYQQALGQGPQFIFQYYEEEERQRGNFPDRFSGHQFPNYSSELNVNALLLGDSALYLCASSAAGTEEKLFFGSGTQLSVL.

The gene calls are TRBV24-1 and TRBJ1-2; D unclear. Germline V lookup: CDR1 KGHDR, CDR2 SFDVKD. The CDR3 loop spans 13 amino acids. The V end lost 1 base, the J end lost 8 bases, and 10 bases lay between the germline ends. The CDR3, as DNA: TGTGCCACCAGTGATTTTGACAACAGAGGCTACACCTTC. It codes for CATSDFDNRGYTF.

This clonotype was detected only a few times. J is TRBJ1-4 and V is TRBV4-1; 9 nucleotides match TRBD1. CDR3 size: 18 residues. In germline, CDR1 is MGHRA, CDR2 YSYEKL. With V trimmed by 3 bases and J by 4 bases, 12 bases remained unmatched. Here the CDR3 DNA reads TGCGCCAGCAGCCACCTAAGAGGGTCGGACAGGGGTAATGAAAAACTGTTTTTT. As protein: CASSHLRGSDRGNEKLFF.